This is a list of T cell receptor beta chains from one sample in a study of cytomegalovirus exposure and HLA in healthy donors. Using immunoSEQ multiplex PCR, the repertoire was profiled, and TCRdb retains in-frame clones only, with some absent. The sample lists roughly 130,000 clones, 75% to 85% occurring once. Sequenced material: PBMCs. These receptors were taken from a woman in her thirties or forties in good health and CMV-seronegative. Each CDR3 is given with its conserved first and last residue. D genes are given only for firm matches. Only some rows state a clone size, as once, few, many or a class for expanded clones.

v_call	cdr3_length	d_call	clone_size	j_call	cdr3_aa	cdr3_nt
TRBV5-1	15	NA	few	TRBJ1-1	CASSGGGGLNTEAFF	TGCGCCAGCAGCGGGGGCGGAGGCTTGAACACTGAAGCTTTCTTT
TRBV7-3	14	TRBD2	NA	TRBJ2-3	CASSSGLGKDTQYF	TGTGCCAGCAGCTCCGGACTAGGGAAAGATACGCAGTATTTT
TRBV4-1	14	NA	few	TRBJ2-3	CASSQVSGPDTQYF	TGCGCCAGCAGCCAAGTGAGCGGCCCAGATACGCAGTATTTT
TRBV18	14	NA	NA	TRBJ1-1	CASSPAEARTEAFF	TGTGCCAGCTCACCCGCTGAAGCGCGCACTGAAGCTTTCTTT
TRBV6-1	11	NA	NA	TRBJ2-7	CASSEGPEQYF	TGTGCCAGCAGTGAAGGGCCAGAGCAGTACTTC
TRBV7-9	12	TRBD1	NA	TRBJ2-2	CSSSRQGMELFF	TGTTCCAGCAGTCGACAGGGGATGGAGCTGTTTTTT
TRBV6-6	15	NA	NA	TRBJ1-6	CASSTPGGQHSPLHF	TGTGCCAGCAGTACCCCGGGGGGGCAACATTCACCCCTCCACTTT
TRBV30	17	TRBD1	once	TRBJ1-5	CAWTTSRQGTTGQPQHF	TGTGCCTGGACCACCTCGCGACAGGGCACCACGGGGCAGCCCCAGCATTTT
TRBV5-4	13	NA	NA	TRBJ2-7	CATMGRPSYEQYF	TGTGCCACCATGGGGCGACCCTCCTACGAGCAGTACTTC
TRBV5-1	13	NA	NA	TRBJ1-2	CASSLDRANGYTF	TGCGCCAGCAGCTTGGACAGGGCTAATGGCTACACCTTC
TRBV10-3	14	NA	once	TRBJ1-1	CAISLDSQNTEAFF	TGTGCCATCAGCTTGGACAGCCAGAACACTGAAGCTTTCTTT
TRBV2	14	NA	many	TRBJ1-5	CASSRGGAGQPQHF	TGTGCCAGCAGCAGGGGAGGGGCCGGTCAGCCCCAGCATTTT
TRBV7-3	14	TRBD2	NA	TRBJ2-5	CASSWGLAGETQYF	TGTGCCAGCAGCTGGGGACTAGCGGGAGAGACCCAGTACTTC
TRBV9	13	NA	NA	TRBJ1-2	CASSVDEEYGYTF	TGTGCCAGCAGCGTAGATGAAGAGTATGGCTACACCTTC
TRBV19	16	NA	NA	TRBJ1-5	CASSPGTPYSNQPQHF	TGTGCCAGTAGTCCGGGGACACCGTATAGCAATCAGCCCCAGCATTTT
TRBV9	14	NA	NA	TRBJ1-2	CASSVSNSRPSYTF	TGTGCCAGCAGCGTAAGCAACTCCAGGCCTAGCTACACCTTC
TRBV5-6	17	NA	NA	TRBJ1-1	CASSLRRGGRVNTEAFF	TGTGCCAGCAGCCTCCGACGGGGGGGGAGGGTGAACACTGAAGCTTTCTTT
TRBV4-2	15	TRBD1	NA	TRBJ1-6	CASRPDREGNSPLHF	TGTGCCAGCAGACCTGACAGGGAAGGCAATTCACCCCTCCACTTT
TRBV7-2	14	TRBD1	NA	TRBJ1-1	CASSMDRANTEAFF	TGTGCCAGCAGTATGGACAGGGCCAACACTGAAGCTTTCTTT
TRBV5-1	14	NA	NA	TRBJ2-7	CASSFQGTPYEQYF	TGCGCCAGCAGCTTCCAGGGAACCCCTTACGAGCAGTACTTC
TRBV2	16	TRBD1	NA	TRBJ1-5	CASSGQGWGSNQPQHF	TGTGCCAGCAGTGGACAGGGGTGGGGTAGCAATCAGCCCCAGCATTTT
TRBV4-2	16	NA	NA	TRBJ1-2	CASSQGWGGEGPGYTF	TGTGCCAGCAGCCAAGGGTGGGGAGGGGAGGGCCCTGGCTACACCTTC
TRBV7-9	14	NA	NA	TRBJ1-2	CASSLDPSTGGYTF	TGTGCCAGCAGCTTAGACCCCTCGACAGGTGGCTACACCTTC
TRBV7-9	13	NA	NA	TRBJ1-2	CASSLAGSNGYTF	TGTGCCAGCAGCTTAGCGGGGAGTAATGGCTACACCTTC
TRBV19	14	NA	NA	TRBJ2-7	CASSMSGSGYEQYF	TGTGCCAGTAGTATGTCCGGGTCTGGCTACGAGCAGTACTTC
TRBV5-4	15	TRBD2	NA	TRBJ2-1	CATLHSGNSYNEQFF	TGTGCCACCTTGCATAGCGGGAACTCCTACAATGAGCAGTTCTTC
TRBV20-1	11	TRBD1	NA	TRBJ2-4	CSAPGQGLQYF	TGCAGTGCTCCCGGACAGGGCCTTCAGTACTTC
TRBV6-6	14	NA	NA	TRBJ2-7	CASTLFGQSYEQYF	TGTGCCAGCACTCTCTTCGGACAGTCCTACGAGCAGTACTTC
TRBV4-3	16	NA	NA	TRBJ2-7	CASSQEFSELSYEQYF	TGCGCCAGCAGCCAAGAATTCAGCGAACTCTCCTACGAGCAGTACTTC
TRBV4-3	14	NA	NA	TRBJ2-7	CASSPRTGSYEQYF	TGCGCCAGCAGCCCGCGGACTGGCTCCTACGAGCAGTACTTC
TRBV4-1	17	NA	NA	TRBJ2-1	CASSRMSGPGLNNEQFF	TGCGCCAGCAGCCGAATGTCGGGCCCCGGACTCAACAATGAGCAGTTCTTC
TRBV7-9	16	TRBD1	NA	TRBJ1-1	CASRPRDRGENTEAFF	TGTGCCAGCAGGCCTCGGGACAGGGGGGAGAACACTGAAGCTTTCTTT
TRBV27	20	TRBD2	NA	TRBJ2-4	CASSDGASGRPRGAKNIQYF	TGTGCCAGCAGTGATGGGGCTAGCGGGAGGCCGCGAGGAGCCAAAAACATTCAGTACTTC
TRBV27	15	TRBD2	NA	TRBJ2-2	CASSPGTSGTGELFF	TGTGCCAGCAGCCCAGGGACTAGCGGCACCGGGGAGCTGTTTTTT
TRBV6-5	12	TRBD1	NA	TRBJ1-1	CASSTTGEGAFF	TGTGCCAGCAGCACAACAGGGGAAGGAGCTTTCTTT
TRBV6-1	12	NA	once	TRBJ2-3	CASNPTPDTQYF	TGTGCCAGCAACCCGACACCGGATACGCAGTATTTT
TRBV6-5	14	TRBD1	NA	TRBJ1-1	CASSPDRGLTEAFF	TGTGCCAGCAGCCCCGACAGGGGGCTCACTGAAGCTTTCTTT